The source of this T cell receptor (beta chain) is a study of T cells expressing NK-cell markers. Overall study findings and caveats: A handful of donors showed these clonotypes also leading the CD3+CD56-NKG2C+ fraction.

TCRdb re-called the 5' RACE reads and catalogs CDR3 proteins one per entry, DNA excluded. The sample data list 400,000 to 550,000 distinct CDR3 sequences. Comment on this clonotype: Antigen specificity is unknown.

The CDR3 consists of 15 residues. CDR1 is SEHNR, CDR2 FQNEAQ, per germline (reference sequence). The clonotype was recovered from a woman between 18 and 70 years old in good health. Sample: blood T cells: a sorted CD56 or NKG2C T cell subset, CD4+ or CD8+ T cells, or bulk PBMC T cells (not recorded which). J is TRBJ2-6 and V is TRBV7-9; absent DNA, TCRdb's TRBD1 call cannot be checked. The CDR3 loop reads CASSPTGSGANVLTF. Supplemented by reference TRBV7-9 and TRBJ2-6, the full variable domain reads DTGVSQNPRHKITKRGQNVTFRCDPISEHNRLYWYRQTLGQGPEFLTYFQNEAQLEKSRLLSDRFSAERPKGSFSTLEIQRTEQGDSAMYLCASSPTGSGANVLTFGAGSRLTVL.